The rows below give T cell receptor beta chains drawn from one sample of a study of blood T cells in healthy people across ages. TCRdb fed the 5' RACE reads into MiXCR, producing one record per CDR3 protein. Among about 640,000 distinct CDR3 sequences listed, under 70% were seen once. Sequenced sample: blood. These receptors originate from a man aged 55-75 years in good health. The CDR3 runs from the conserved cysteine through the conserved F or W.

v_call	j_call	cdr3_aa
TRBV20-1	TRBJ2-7	CSASEGPYKQYF
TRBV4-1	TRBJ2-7	CASSAGTSGGASSYEQYF
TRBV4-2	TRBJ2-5	CASRRALQETQYF
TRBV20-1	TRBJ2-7	CSGGSYYEQYF
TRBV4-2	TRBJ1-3	CASSQDRGAGNTIYF
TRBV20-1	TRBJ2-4	CSARELANIQYF
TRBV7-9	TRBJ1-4	CASSRTGGYEKLFF
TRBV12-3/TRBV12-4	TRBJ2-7	CASSRARYEQYF
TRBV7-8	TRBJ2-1	CASSPIAGRSYNEQFF
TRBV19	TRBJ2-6	CASSRQDSGANVLTF
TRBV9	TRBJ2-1	CASSLQGRPYNEQFF
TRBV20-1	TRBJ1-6	CSASVDTYNSPLHF
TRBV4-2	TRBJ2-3	CASSPLGGGASDTQYF
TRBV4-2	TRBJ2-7	CASSRSGGAYEQYF
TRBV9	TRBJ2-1	CASSVAIGTGGVEQFF
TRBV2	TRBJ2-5	CASSEAKETQYF
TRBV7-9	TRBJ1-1	CASSSIDWDTEAFF
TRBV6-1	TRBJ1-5	CASSPDRDRGPYSNQPQHF
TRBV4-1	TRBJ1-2	CASSPREKHGYTF
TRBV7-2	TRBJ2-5	CASSLAGSGVETQYF
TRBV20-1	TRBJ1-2	CSARETQRGYGYTF
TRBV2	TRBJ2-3	CANTGSSPTTDTQYF
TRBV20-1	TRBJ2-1	CSARDLVGVGMSSYNEQFF
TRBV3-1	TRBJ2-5	CASSHNLAQETQYF
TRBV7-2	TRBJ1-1	CASSLTSDTEAFF
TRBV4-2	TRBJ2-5	CASSQVGFGFSVATQYF
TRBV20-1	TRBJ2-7	CSAPGQGAIYEQYF
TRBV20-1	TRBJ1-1	CSASGGRGLNTEAFF
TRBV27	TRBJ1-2	CASSRGQGTYGYTF
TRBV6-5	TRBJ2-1	CASNPSTSGPVNEQFF
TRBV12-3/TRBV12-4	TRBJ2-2	CASTTLQTRNTGELFF
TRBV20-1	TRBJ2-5	CSATSGGTETQYF
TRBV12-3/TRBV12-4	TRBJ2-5	CASSPWQGKETQYF
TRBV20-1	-	CSAKPGQGAYEQYF
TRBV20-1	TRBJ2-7	CSAKGLAGRSYEQYF
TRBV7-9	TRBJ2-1	CASSLGGLDVASQFF
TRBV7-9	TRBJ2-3	CASSLKWVTDTQYF
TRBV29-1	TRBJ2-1	CSVGARTDFNEQFF
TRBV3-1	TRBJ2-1	CASSQESEQFF
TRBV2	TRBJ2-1	CASARGRGNEQFF